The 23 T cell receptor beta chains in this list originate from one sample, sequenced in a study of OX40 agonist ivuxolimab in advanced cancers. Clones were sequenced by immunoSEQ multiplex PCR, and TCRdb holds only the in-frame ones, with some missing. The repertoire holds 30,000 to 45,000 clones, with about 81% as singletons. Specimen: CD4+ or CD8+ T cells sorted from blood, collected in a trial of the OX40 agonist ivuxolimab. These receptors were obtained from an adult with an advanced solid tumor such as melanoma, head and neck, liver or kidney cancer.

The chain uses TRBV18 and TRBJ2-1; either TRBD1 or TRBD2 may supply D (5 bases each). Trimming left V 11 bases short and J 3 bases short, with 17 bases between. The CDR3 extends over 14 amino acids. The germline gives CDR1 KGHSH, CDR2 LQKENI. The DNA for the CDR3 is TGTGCCGCCACATTTGGGGACCGCTACAATGAGCAGTTCTTC. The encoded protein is CAATFGDRYNEQFF.

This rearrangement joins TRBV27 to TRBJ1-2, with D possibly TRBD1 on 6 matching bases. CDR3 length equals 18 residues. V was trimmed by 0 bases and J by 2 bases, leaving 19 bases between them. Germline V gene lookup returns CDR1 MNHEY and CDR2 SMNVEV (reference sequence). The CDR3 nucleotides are TGTGCCAGCAGTTTATCGCGGGCCAGGGGACCCACAAACTATGGCTACACCTTC. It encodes CASSLSRARGPTNYGYTF.

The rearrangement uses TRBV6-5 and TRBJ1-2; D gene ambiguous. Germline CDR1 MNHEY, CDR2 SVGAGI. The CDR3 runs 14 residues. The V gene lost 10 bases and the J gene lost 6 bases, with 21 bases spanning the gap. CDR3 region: CATFTMAGLDGYTF. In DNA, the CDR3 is TGTGCCACGTTTACTATGGCCGGTTTGGATGGCTACACCTTC.

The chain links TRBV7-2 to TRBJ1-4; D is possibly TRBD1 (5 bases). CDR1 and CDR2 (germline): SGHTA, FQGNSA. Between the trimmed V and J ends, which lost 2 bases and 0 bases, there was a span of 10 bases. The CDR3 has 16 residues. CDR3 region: CASSLRWGATNEKLFF. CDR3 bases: TGTGCCAGCAGCTTAAGGTGGGGGGCAACTAATGAAAAACTGTTTTTT.

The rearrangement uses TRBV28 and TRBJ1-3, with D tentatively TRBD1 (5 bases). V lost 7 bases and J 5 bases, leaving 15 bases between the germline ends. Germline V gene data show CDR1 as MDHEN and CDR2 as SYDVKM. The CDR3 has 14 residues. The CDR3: CASTLPGDRNTIYF. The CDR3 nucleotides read TGTGCCAGCACCCTTCCGGGGGACCGAAACACCATATATTTT.

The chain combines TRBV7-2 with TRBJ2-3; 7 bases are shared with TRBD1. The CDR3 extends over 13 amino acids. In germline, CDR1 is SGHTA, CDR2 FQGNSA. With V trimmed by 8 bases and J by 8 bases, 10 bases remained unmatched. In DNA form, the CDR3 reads TGTGCCAGCGACACTACAGGGGTTGGTACGCAGTATTTT. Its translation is CASDTTGVGTQYF. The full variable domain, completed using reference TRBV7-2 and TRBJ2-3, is GAGVSQSPSNKVTEKGKDVELRCDPISGHTALYWYRQSLGQGLEFLIYFQGNSAPDKSGLPSDRFSAERTGGSVSTLTIQRTQQEDSAVYLCASDTTGVGTQYFGPGTRLTVL.

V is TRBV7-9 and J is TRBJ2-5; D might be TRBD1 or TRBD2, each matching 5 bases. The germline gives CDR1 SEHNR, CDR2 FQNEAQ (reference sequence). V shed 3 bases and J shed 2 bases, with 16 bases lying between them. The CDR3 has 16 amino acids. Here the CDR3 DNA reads TGTGCCAGCAGCTTCGAGACGGGACCTTCTCAAGAGACCCAGTACTTC. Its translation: CASSFETGPSQETQYF. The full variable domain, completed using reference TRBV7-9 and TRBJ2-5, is DTGVSQNPRHKITKRGQNVTFRCDPISEHNRLYWYRQTLGQGPEFLTYFQNEAQLEKSRLLSDRFSAERPKGSFSTLEIQRTEQGDSAMYLCASSFETGPSQETQYFGPGTRLLVL.

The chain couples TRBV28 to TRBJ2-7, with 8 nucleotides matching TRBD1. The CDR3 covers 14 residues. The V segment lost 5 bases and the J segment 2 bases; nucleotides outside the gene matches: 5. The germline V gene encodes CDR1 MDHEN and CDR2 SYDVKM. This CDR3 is CASSPTGATYEQYF. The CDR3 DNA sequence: TGTGCCAGCAGTCCGACAGGGGCCACCTACGAGCAGTACTTC.

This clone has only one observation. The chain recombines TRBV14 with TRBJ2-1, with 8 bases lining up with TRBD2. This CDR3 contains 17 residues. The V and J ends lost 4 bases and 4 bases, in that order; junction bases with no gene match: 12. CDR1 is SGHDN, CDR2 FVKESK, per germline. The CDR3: CASSPSLGTRRYNEQFF. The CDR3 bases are TGTGCCAGCAGCCCCTCATTAGGGACTAGAAGATACAATGAGCAGTTCTTC.

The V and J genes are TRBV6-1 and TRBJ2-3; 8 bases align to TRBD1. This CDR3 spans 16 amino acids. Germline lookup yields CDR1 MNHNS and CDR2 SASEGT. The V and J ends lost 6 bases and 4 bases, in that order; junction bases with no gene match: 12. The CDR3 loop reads CASREYTGTGSDTQYF. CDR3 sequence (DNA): TGTGCCAGCAGGGAATACACCGGGACAGGCTCAGATACGCAGTATTTT.

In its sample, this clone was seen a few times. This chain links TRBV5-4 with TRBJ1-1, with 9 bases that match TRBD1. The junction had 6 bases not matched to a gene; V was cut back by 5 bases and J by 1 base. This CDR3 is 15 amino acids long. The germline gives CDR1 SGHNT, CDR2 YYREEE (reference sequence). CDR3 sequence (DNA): TGTGCCAGCAGTAGGGGGACAGGGAGGAACACTGAAGCTTTCTTT. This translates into CASSRGTGRNTEAFF.

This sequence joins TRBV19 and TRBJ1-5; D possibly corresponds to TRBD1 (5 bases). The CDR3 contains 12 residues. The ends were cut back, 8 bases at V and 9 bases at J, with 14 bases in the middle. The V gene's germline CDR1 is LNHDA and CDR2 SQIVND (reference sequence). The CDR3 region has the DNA TGTGCCAGTCGACAGAGCCTCGGGCCCCAGCATTTT. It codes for CASRQSLGPQHF.

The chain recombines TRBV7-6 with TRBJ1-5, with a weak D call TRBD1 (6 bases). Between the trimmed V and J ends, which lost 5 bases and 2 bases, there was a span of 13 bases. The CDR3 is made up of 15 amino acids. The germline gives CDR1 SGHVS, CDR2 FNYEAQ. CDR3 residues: CASSAEQGGNQPQHF. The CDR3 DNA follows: TGTGCCAGCAGCGCTGAACAGGGAGGCAATCAGCCCCAGCATTTT.

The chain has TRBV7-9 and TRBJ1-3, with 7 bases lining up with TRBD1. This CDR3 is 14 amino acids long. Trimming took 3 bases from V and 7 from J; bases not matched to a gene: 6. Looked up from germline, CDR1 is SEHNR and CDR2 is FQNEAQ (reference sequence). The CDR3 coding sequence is TGTGCCAGCAGCTTGAGGACAGGCGAGAACACCATATATTTT. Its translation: CASSLRTGENTIYF.

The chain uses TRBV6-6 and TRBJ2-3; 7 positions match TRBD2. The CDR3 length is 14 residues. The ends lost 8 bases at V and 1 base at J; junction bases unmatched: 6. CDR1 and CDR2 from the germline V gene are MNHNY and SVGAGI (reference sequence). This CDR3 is CASSVGGRTDTQYF. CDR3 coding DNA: TGTGCCAGCTCAGTGGGAGGGCGCACAGATACGCAGTATTTT.

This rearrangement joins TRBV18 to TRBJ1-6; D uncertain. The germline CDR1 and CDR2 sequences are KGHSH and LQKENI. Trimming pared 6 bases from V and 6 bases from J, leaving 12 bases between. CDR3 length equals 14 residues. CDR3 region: CASSSRAVNSPLHF. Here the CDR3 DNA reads TGTGCCAGCTCCTCGCGGGCGGTTAATTCACCCCTCCACTTT.

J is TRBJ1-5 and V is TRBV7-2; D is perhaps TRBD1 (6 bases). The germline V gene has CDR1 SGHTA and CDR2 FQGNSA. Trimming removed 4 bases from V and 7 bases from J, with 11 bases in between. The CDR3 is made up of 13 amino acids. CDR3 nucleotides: TGTGCCAGCAGCTCCTGGACAGTACAGCCCCAGCATTTT. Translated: CASSSWTVQPQHF.

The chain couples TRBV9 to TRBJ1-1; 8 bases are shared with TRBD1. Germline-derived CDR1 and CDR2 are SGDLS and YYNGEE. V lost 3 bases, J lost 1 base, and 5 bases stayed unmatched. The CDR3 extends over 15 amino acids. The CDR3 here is CASSEGQGRNTEAFF. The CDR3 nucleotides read TGTGCCAGCAGCGAAGGACAGGGAAGGAACACTGAAGCTTTCTTT.

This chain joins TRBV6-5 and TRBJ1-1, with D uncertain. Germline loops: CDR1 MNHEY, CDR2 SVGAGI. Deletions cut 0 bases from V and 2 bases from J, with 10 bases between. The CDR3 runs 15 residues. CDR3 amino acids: CASSYSGPGNTEAFF. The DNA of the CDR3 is TGTGCCAGCAGTTACTCTGGCCCGGGAAACACTGAAGCTTTCTTT.

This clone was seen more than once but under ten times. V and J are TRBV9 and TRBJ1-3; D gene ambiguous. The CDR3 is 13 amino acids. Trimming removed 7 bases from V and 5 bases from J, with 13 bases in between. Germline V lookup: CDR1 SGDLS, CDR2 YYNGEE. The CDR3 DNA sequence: TGTGCCAGCGGCTCCCCTAGCAGAAACACCATATATTTT. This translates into CASGSPSRNTIYF.

As DNA, the CDR3 is TGTGCCAGCAGCTTAGTTCCTCTTGGGGGGGAGCTGTTTTTT. Its protein is CASSLVPLGGELFF. The rearrangement uses TRBV7-3 and TRBJ2-2; D is undetermined. V was clipped by 2 bases and J by 8 bases, with 12 bases between them. The CDR3 extends over 14 amino acids. Looked up from germline, CDR1 is SGHTA and CDR2 is FQGTGA.

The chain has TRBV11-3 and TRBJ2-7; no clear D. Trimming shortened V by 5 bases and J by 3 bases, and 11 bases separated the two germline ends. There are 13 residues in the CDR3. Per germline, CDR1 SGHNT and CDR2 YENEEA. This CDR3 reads CASSPGQLYEQYF. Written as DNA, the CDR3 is TGTGCCAGCAGCCCCGGCCAACTCTACGAGCAGTACTTC.

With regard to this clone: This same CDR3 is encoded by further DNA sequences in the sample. CDR3 region: CASSQTRDGNTIYF. CDR3 DNA: TGCGCCAGCAGCCAAACCAGGGACGGAAACACCATATATTTT. This chain uses TRBV4-3 with TRBJ1-3; TRBD1 might be the D (5 bases). The CDR3 loop spans 14 amino acids. V shed 2 bases and J shed 4 bases, with 9 bases lying between them. Germline-derived CDR1 and CDR2 are LGHNA and YSLEER.